The 20 T cell receptor beta chains reported below all come from one sample, sequenced in a study of lymphopenia after photon versus proton radiotherapy. Some clones are missing from TCRdb's copy, which holds only in-frame ones; the method was immunoSEQ multiplex PCR. The sample holds roughly 41,000 clones; approximately 81% are singletons and the top ten take approximately 3%. This specimen was peripheral blood, taken from a patient treated with photon-based radiotherapy. The receptors shown here come from a man in his fifties or sixties with gastric cancer.

This chain links TRBV18 with TRBJ2-2; D is undetermined. This CDR3 is built from 12 residues. V was clipped by 3 bases and J by 5 bases, with 4 bases between them. Germline lookup yields CDR1 KGHSH and CDR2 LQKENI. The CDR3 reads CASSPLTGELFF. The CDR3 nucleotides are TGTGCCAGCTCACCTTTGACCGGGGAGCTGTTTTTT. The variable domain in full, with the rest retrieved from reference TRBV18 and TRBJ2-2, is NAGVMQNPRHLVRRRGQEARLRCSPMKGHSHVYWYRQLPEEGLKFMVYLQKENIIDESGMPKERFSAEFPKEGPSILRIQQVVRGDSAAYFCASSPLTGELFFGEGSRLTVL.

This clone appeared once. CDR3: CASSGIQGRSSYNEQFF. In DNA form, the CDR3 reads TGTGCCAGCTCAGGCATACAGGGGCGAAGCTCCTACAATGAGCAGTTCTTC. The chain combines TRBV18 with TRBJ2-1, with 7 bases that match TRBD1. The CDR3 extends over 17 amino acids. The germline V gene has CDR1 KGHSH and CDR2 LQKENI. The trim removed 5 bases at V and 0 bases at J, leaving 10 bases unmatched. Complete variable domain (other parts from reference TRBV18 and TRBJ2-1): NAGVMQNPRHLVRRRGQEARLRCSPMKGHSHVYWYRQLPEEGLKFMVYLQKENIIDESGMPKERFSAEFPKEGPSILRIQQVVRGDSAAYFCASSGIQGRSSYNEQFFGPGTRLTVL.

The V call is TRBV28, the J call TRBJ1-2; the D gene is possibly TRBD1 (5 bases). V was clipped by 4 bases and J by 4 bases, with 16 bases between them. Germline V CDR1 and CDR2: MDHEN, SYDVKM. CDR3 length: 15 amino acids. CDR3 region: CASSWRKGRGYGYTF. The CDR3 DNA reads TGTGCCAGCAGTTGGCGTAAAGGGAGGGGCTATGGCTACACCTTC.

V is TRBV21-1 and J is TRBJ2-7; the table names TRBD2, a call not compared with the DNA. TRBV21-1 is a pseudogene segment. The CDR3 has 9 residues. DNA of the CDR3: TGTGCCAGCCCGTACGAGCAGTACTTC. This translates into CASPYEQYF.

The CDR3 region is CASSPGVGFVAEAFF. The CDR3, as DNA: TGTGCCAGCAGCCCAGGGGTAGGGTTTGTCGCTGAAGCTTTCTTT. The chain has TRBV9 and TRBJ1-1; D may be TRBD1 (6 bases). This CDR3 spans 15 amino acids. CDR1 is SGDLS and CDR2 is YYNGEE in the germline V gene. V lost 4 bases, J lost 6 bases, and 19 bases lay in between.

On this clone itself: Germline is not matched at one junction end, which may reflect a read error. Other DNA variants within this sample encode the same CDR3. The chain joins TRBV7-2 to TRBJ2-2; 12 positions match TRBD1. The CDR3 is 14 residues long. Germline CDR1 SGHTA, CDR2 FQGNSA. The CDR3 sequence: CASSRDRGRGELFF. The CDR3 DNA is TGTGCTAGCAGTCGGGACAGGGGGCGCGGGGAGCTGTTTTTT. Complete variable domain (other parts from reference TRBV7-2 and TRBJ2-2): GAGVSQSPSNKVTEKGKDVELRCDPISGHTALYWYRQSLGQGLEFLIYFQGNSAPDKSGLPSDRFSAERTGGSVSTLTIQRTQQEDSAVYLCASSRDRGRGELFFGEGSRLTVL.

The V and J genes are TRBV19 and TRBJ2-6; no clear D gene. The CDR3 consists of 16 residues. Trimming left V 1 base short and J 0 bases short, with 7 bases between. CDR1 is LNHDA and CDR2 is SQIVND in the germline V gene (reference sequence). CDR3 sequence reads: CASSIGALSGANVLTF. The CDR3 coding sequence is TGTGCCAGTAGTATAGGCGCGCTCTCTGGGGCCAACGTCCTGACTTTC.

This sequence joins TRBV7-2 and TRBJ2-7; D is uncertain. V lost 3 bases and J lost 2, with 2 bases in between. The germline V gene has CDR1 SGHTA and CDR2 FQGNSA. The CDR3 sequence is 11 residues long. The CDR3 protein is CASSFAYEQYF. The CDR3 region has the DNA TGTGCCAGCAGCTTCGCCTACGAGCAGTACTTC.

The V and J genes are TRBV5-1 and TRBJ2-1; 11 nucleotides align to TRBD2. CDR1 and CDR2 (germline): SGHRS, YFSETQ. V shed 1 base, J shed 6 bases, and the junction held 3 bases outside the gene matches. CDR3 length: 15 amino acids. CDR3 DNA sequence: TGCGCCAGCAGCTTGTTTAGCGGGAGGGGCAATGAGCAGTTCTTC. Protein: CASSLFSGRGNEQFF.

The DNA for the CDR3 is TGCAGCGTTGAGACTTATGGCGCGCATGGCTACACCTTC. Protein: CSVETYGAHGYTF. The chain recombines TRBV29-1 with TRBJ1-2; D gene unclear. The CDR3 contains 13 residues. CDR1 and CDR2 from the germline V gene are SQVTM and ANQGSEA. The V end lost 3 bases, the J end lost 6 bases, and 14 bases lay between the germline ends. Combining the CDR3 with reference TRBV29-1 and TRBJ1-2 gives the whole variable domain SAVISQKPSRDICQRGTSLTIQCQVDSQVTMMFWYRQQPGQSLTLIATANQGSEATYESGFVIDKFPISRPNLTFSTLTVSNMSPEDSSIYLCSVETYGAHGYTFGSGTRLTVV.

The chain carries TRBV7-3 and TRBJ2-1; unclear D gene. CDR3 length: 13 amino acids. Germline CDR1 reads SGHTA; CDR2 reads FQGTGA. V lost 0 bases and J 5 bases, leaving 5 bases between the germline ends. The CDR3 sequence is CASSLTYNNEQFF. DNA of the CDR3: TGTGCCAGCAGCTTAACATACAACAATGAGCAGTTCTTC.

This chain joins TRBV7-2 and TRBJ2-7, with 7 bases fitting TRBD1. J gave up 4 bases and V 5 bases, and 8 bases lay outside the gene matches. Germline CDR1 is SGHTA and CDR2 is FQGNSA. The CDR3 is 14 residues long. This CDR3 reads CASSDTGEPYEQYF. The CDR3 DNA sequence: TGTGCCAGCAGCGACACAGGGGAACCTTACGAGCAGTACTTC.

The rearrangement joins TRBV6-6 to TRBJ2-7, with no clear D. Per germline, CDR1 MNHNY and CDR2 SVGAGI (reference sequence). The CDR3 runs to 13 residues. The V gene lost 7 bases and the J gene lost 6 bases, with 16 bases spanning the gap. The CDR3 nucleotides are TGTGCCAGCACGCGGCAGTCCTCGGGCGAGCAGTACTTC. It codes for CASTRQSSGEQYF.

V usage is TRBV10-3 and J usage is TRBJ2-1, with D hard to call. Germline assignment: CDR1 ENHRY and CDR2 SYGVKD. Trimming took 2 bases from V and 8 from J, leaving 22 bases between them. The CDR3 covers 17 residues. DNA for the CDR3: TGTGCCATCAGTGAGCCTTTTTGGAGACCTTCTATTCATGAGCAGTTCTTC. Its translation: CAISEPFWRPSIHEQFF.

The chain uses TRBV9 and TRBJ2-5; D tentatively fits TRBD1 or TRBD2 (7 bases each). V dropped 3 bases and J dropped 4 bases, with 10 bases sitting between them. The CDR3 consists of 13 residues. CDR1 is SGDLS and CDR2 is YYNGEE in the germline V gene. As DNA, the CDR3 is TGTGCCAGCAGCGCCAGGGGGGGAGAGACCCAGTACTTC. As protein: CASSARGGETQYF.

The CDR3 nucleotides are TGTGCCAGTAGTATAGCCGGGACAGGGACCGGGGAGCTGTTTTTT. As protein: CASSIAGTGTGELFF. The rearrangement links TRBV19 to TRBJ2-2; 9 positions agree with TRBD1. Per germline, CDR1 LNHDA and CDR2 SQIVND (reference sequence). V lost 1 base, J lost 5 bases, and 2 bases stayed unmatched. The length of the CDR3 is 15 residues.

The rearrangement joins TRBV11-3 to TRBJ2-7, with D perhaps TRBD2 (5 bases). Germline-derived CDR1 and CDR2 are SGHNT and YENEEA. Trimming shortened V by 4 bases and J by 2 bases, and 12 bases separated the two germline ends. CDR3 size: 14 residues. The CDR3, as DNA: TGTGCCAGCAGCTCCCGGGATCCTCCCTACGAGCAGTACTTC. Translation gives CASSSRDPPYEQYF. The whole variable domain, filled in from reference TRBV11-3 and TRBJ2-7, reads EAGVVQSPRYKIIEKKQPVAFWCNPISGHNTLYWYLQNLGQGPELLIRYENEEAVDDSQLPKDRFSAERLKGVDSTLKIQPAELGDSAVYLCASSSRDPPYEQYFGPGTRLTVT.

V usage is TRBV5-6 and J usage is TRBJ1-1; a possible D gene is TRBD1 (5 bases). The germline CDR1 and CDR2 sequences are SGHDT and YYEEEE. V lost 0 bases and J 0 bases, leaving 9 bases between the germline ends. The CDR3 loop spans 15 amino acids. The DNA for the CDR3 is TGTGCCAGCAGCTTGGGTAAGGGGATGAACACTGAAGCTTTCTTT. Its translation is CASSLGKGMNTEAFF.

A single count supports this clone. This chain joins TRBV7-6 and TRBJ2-3, with 7 bases identical to TRBD2. CDR3 size: 15 residues. The trim removed 0 bases at V and 4 bases at J, leaving 4 bases unmatched. Germline V gene data show CDR1 as SGHVS and CDR2 as FNYEAQ. The CDR3 nucleotides read TGTGCCAGCAGCTTAGCGGGAGGGTTTTCAGATACGCAGTATTTT. Its translation is CASSLAGGFSDTQYF.

This clone was detected only once. The chain employs TRBV4-1 and TRBJ1-5; tentative D call: TRBD1 (5 bases). This CDR3 is built from 16 residues. CDR1 and CDR2 (germline): MGHRA, YSYEKL. Between the trimmed V and J ends, which lost 0 bases and 1 base, there was a span of 10 bases. Here the CDR3 DNA reads TGCGCCAGCAGCCAAGATCGGGGGGGAAGCAATCAGCCCCAGCATTTT. It encodes CASSQDRGGSNQPQHF.